This is a list of T cell receptor beta chains from one sample in a study of T-cell reconstitution after alpha-beta-depleted transplantation in children. TCRdb processed the PCR reads anew with MiXCR; each CDR3 protein has one entry. The sample shows about 610,000 distinct CDR3 sequences, under 12% of them seen only once. The sequencing here drew on PBMCs from the stem cell graft donor, taken from the stem cell graft. The receptor source for this set is a human donor who donated a stem cell graft to a child with acute myeloid leukemia. The CDR3 runs from the conserved cysteine through the conserved F or W. Each record gives: D gene, J gene, V gene, clone size, CDR3 DNA, CDR3 protein. A D gene is named only where the DNA matches it firmly. Clone size appears in some rows only: once, few, many, or a class for an expanded clone.

d_gene: .; j_gene: TRBJ1-3; v_gene: TRBV29-1; abundance: many; CDR3nt: TGCAGCGTCGGGGGAGCTGGAAACACCATATATTTT; CDR3aa: CSVGGAGNTIYF
d_gene: .; j_gene: TRBJ1-1; v_gene: TRBV12-3/TRBV12-4; abundance: few; CDR3nt: TGTGCCAGCAGTTTGGGCGCTTACACTGAAGCTTTCTTT; CDR3aa: CASSLGAYTEAFF
d_gene: .; j_gene: TRBJ2-1; v_gene: TRBV20-1; abundance: many; CDR3nt: TGCAGTGCTAGTCACGGGATCGACAATGAGCAGTTCTTC; CDR3aa: CSASHGIDNEQFF
d_gene: TRBD2; j_gene: TRBJ2-7; v_gene: TRBV5-1; abundance: few; CDR3nt: TGCGCCAGCAGCTACGGACTAGCGGGAGGTTACGAGCAGTACTTC; CDR3aa: CASSYGLAGGYEQYF
d_gene: TRBD1; j_gene: TRBJ2-7; v_gene: TRBV30; abundance: .; CDR3nt: TGTGCCTGGGGGGACAGGGATCGGCGGCTAGCAGTTCTCTTC; CDR3aa: CAWGDRDRRLAVLF
d_gene: .; j_gene: TRBJ2-5; v_gene: TRBV20-1; abundance: few; CDR3nt: TGCAGTGCCGGGGGAGGGGGCGCCGCGGAGACCCAGTACTTC; CDR3aa: CSAGGGGAAETQYF
d_gene: .; j_gene: TRBJ1-4; v_gene: TRBV7-9; abundance: few; CDR3nt: TGTGCCAGCAGCGTCGACCCAGGGGAAGCTGAAAAACTGTTTTTT; CDR3aa: CASSVDPGEAEKLFF
d_gene: .; j_gene: TRBJ2-7; v_gene: TRBV7-2; abundance: many; CDR3nt: TGTGCCAGCAGCTTTTTCGGGCGATGGGGAATCGACGAGCAGTACTTC; CDR3aa: CASSFFGRWGIDEQYF
d_gene: TRBD1; j_gene: TRBJ1-1; v_gene: TRBV6-5; abundance: many; CDR3nt: TGTGCCAGCGTCCGACAGGGTGAAGCTTTCTTT; CDR3aa: CASVRQGEAFF
d_gene: .; j_gene: TRBJ2-1; v_gene: TRBV14; abundance: .; CDR3nt: TGTGCCAGCCAACTCCTTGAGACTGGGCAGTTCTTC; CDR3aa: CASQLLETGQFF
d_gene: .; j_gene: TRBJ2-2; v_gene: TRBV11-2; abundance: .; CDR3nt: TGTGCCAGCAGCTTTACGGACACCGGGGAGCTGTTTTTT; CDR3aa: CASSFTDTGELFF
d_gene: .; j_gene: TRBJ2-5; v_gene: TRBV29-1; abundance: many; CDR3nt: TGCAGCACAAGGGCCAGGGCAGAGACCCAGTACTTC; CDR3aa: CSTRARAETQYF
d_gene: .; j_gene: TRBJ2-1; v_gene: TRBV18; abundance: many; CDR3nt: TGTGCCAGCTCACCCCTCGGAGGGACGGAGAATGAGCAGTTCTTC; CDR3aa: CASSPLGGTENEQFF
d_gene: TRBD1; j_gene: TRBJ2-7; v_gene: TRBV12-3/TRBV12-4; abundance: few; CDR3nt: TGTGCCAGCAGTTCGGACAGGGTTACATACGACGAGCAGTACTTC; CDR3aa: CASSSDRVTYDEQYF
d_gene: .; j_gene: TRBJ2-5; v_gene: TRBV5-1; abundance: many; CDR3nt: TGCGCCAGCAGCTCTACCGGGGAGGAGACCCAGTACTTC; CDR3aa: CASSSTGEETQYF
d_gene: TRBD2; j_gene: TRBJ2-7; v_gene: TRBV10-3; abundance: many; CDR3nt: TGTGCCATCAGTGAAGGAGCCCTGACTAGCGAGCGTAGGGAGCAGTACTTC; CDR3aa: CAISEGALTSERREQYF
d_gene: .; j_gene: TRBJ2-2; v_gene: TRBV9; abundance: few; CDR3nt: TGTGCCAGCAGCGGACGGGTGGCCGGGGAGCTGTTTTTT; CDR3aa: CASSGRVAGELFF
d_gene: .; j_gene: TRBJ2-7; v_gene: TRBV12-3/TRBV12-4; abundance: many; CDR3nt: TGTGCCAGCAGTTTAATTCCCGCGGGTTACAAGCAGTACTTC; CDR3aa: CASSLIPAGYKQYF
d_gene: .; j_gene: TRBJ2-3; v_gene: TRBV7-8; abundance: .; CDR3nt: TGTGCCAGCAGCTTCCGGGACTCCCTCCTCACAGATACGCAGTATTTT; CDR3aa: CASSFRDSLLTDTQYF
d_gene: TRBD2; j_gene: TRBJ2-3; v_gene: TRBV11-2; abundance: .; CDR3nt: TGTGCCAGCAGCCGTAGCGGGAGGGAGATAGATACGCAGTATTTT; CDR3aa: CASSRSGREIDTQYF
d_gene: .; j_gene: TRBJ2-5; v_gene: TRBV12-3/TRBV12-4; abundance: few; CDR3nt: TGTGCCAGCAGTTTAATGGGAGGCGGAGAGACCCAGTACTTC; CDR3aa: CASSLMGGGETQYF
d_gene: .; j_gene: TRBJ1-5; v_gene: TRBV3-1; abundance: .; CDR3nt: TGTGCCAGCAGCCAAGGGAACGGTCTTAATCAGCCCCAGCCTTTT; CDR3aa: CASSQGNGLNQPQPF
d_gene: .; j_gene: TRBJ2-1; v_gene: TRBV12-3/TRBV12-4; abundance: few; CDR3nt: TGTGCCAGCAGTTTAAACCTCGGGAGTACCTCCTACAATGAGCAGTTCTTC; CDR3aa: CASSLNLGSTSYNEQFF
d_gene: .; j_gene: TRBJ2-3; v_gene: TRBV7-3; abundance: few; CDR3nt: TGTGCCAGCAGCTTAGTAGCGGCATCCGATACGCAGTATTTT; CDR3aa: CASSLVAASDTQYF
d_gene: .; j_gene: TRBJ2-3; v_gene: TRBV29-1; abundance: .; CDR3nt: TGCAGCGCTGGACGGTCCGACACAGATACGCAGTATTTT; CDR3aa: CSAGRSDTDTQYF
d_gene: TRBD2; j_gene: TRBJ2-3; v_gene: TRBV4-2; abundance: few; CDR3nt: TGTGCCAGCAGCCAAGAAGCAGCGGGAGTCACAGATACGCAGTATTTT; CDR3aa: CASSQEAAGVTDTQYF
d_gene: .; j_gene: TRBJ1-1; v_gene: TRBV7-2; abundance: many; CDR3nt: TGTGCCAGCAGCTTAGCTAGAGTTTCCACTGAAGCTTTCTTT; CDR3aa: CASSLARVSTEAFF
d_gene: TRBD1; j_gene: TRBJ1-3; v_gene: TRBV12-3/TRBV12-4; abundance: .; CDR3nt: TGTGCCAGCAGTCCTCCGGGACAGTATGCTGGAAACACCATATATTTT; CDR3aa: CASSPPGQYAGNTIYF
d_gene: TRBD1; j_gene: TRBJ1-2; v_gene: TRBV12-3/TRBV12-4; abundance: few; CDR3nt: TGTGCCAGCGGAGGACAGGGGGACTATGGCTACACCTTC; CDR3aa: CASGGQGDYGYTF
d_gene: TRBD1; j_gene: TRBJ1-4; v_gene: TRBV5-6; abundance: .; CDR3nt: TGTGCCAGCAGCCAACATCAGACAGGGTGGAATGAAAAACTGTTTTTT; CDR3aa: CASSQHQTGWNEKLFF
d_gene: .; j_gene: TRBJ2-1; v_gene: TRBV4-3; abundance: few; CDR3nt: TGCGCCAGCAGCCCTCATGCACAAACAAGCTCCTACAATGAGCAGTTCTTC; CDR3aa: CASSPHAQTSSYNEQFF
d_gene: .; j_gene: TRBJ2-2; v_gene: TRBV4-1; abundance: .; CDR3nt: TGCGCCAGCAGCCGCCGCACTAGCACCGGGGAGCTGTTTTTT; CDR3aa: CASSRRTSTGELFF
d_gene: .; j_gene: TRBJ1-5; v_gene: TRBV12-3/TRBV12-4; abundance: .; CDR3nt: TGTGCCAGCGGACCCCTCCGAAGTCAGCCCCAGCATTTT; CDR3aa: CASGPLRSQPQHF
d_gene: .; j_gene: TRBJ2-1; v_gene: TRBV3-1; abundance: many; CDR3nt: TGTGCCAGCAGCCCCCAGACCTACAATGAGCAGTTCTTC; CDR3aa: CASSPQTYNEQFF
d_gene: TRBD1; j_gene: TRBJ1-6; v_gene: TRBV25-1; abundance: .; CDR3nt: TGTGCCAGCAGTGAGGGTGGACAGGGGCCTAATTCACCCCTCCACTTT; CDR3aa: CASSEGGQGPNSPLHF
d_gene: TRBD1; j_gene: TRBJ1-1; v_gene: TRBV5-1; abundance: many; CDR3nt: TGCGCCAGCAGCTGGGGGACAGGGGCGAACACTGAAGCTTTCTTT; CDR3aa: CASSWGTGANTEAFF
d_gene: .; j_gene: TRBJ2-7; v_gene: TRBV5-1; abundance: .; CDR3nt: TGCGCCAGCAGCCAGGGCCCTGGGAACTACGAGCAGTACTTC; CDR3aa: CASSQGPGNYEQYF
d_gene: .; j_gene: TRBJ2-2; v_gene: TRBV7-8; abundance: few; CDR3nt: TGTGCCAGCAGCTTCGCACCGAACACCGGGGAGCTGTTTTTT; CDR3aa: CASSFAPNTGELFF
d_gene: TRBD2; j_gene: TRBJ2-2; v_gene: TRBV6-5; abundance: many; CDR3nt: TGTGCCAGCAGCCCAAGCGGGAGGGTCACCGGGGAGCTGTTTTTT; CDR3aa: CASSPSGRVTGELFF
d_gene: .; j_gene: TRBJ2-1; v_gene: TRBV12-3/TRBV12-4; abundance: .; CDR3nt: TGTGCCAGTCGGGGGCTTTCAACCCCAGGTGAGCAGTTCTTC; CDR3aa: CASRGLSTPGEQFF
d_gene: TRBD2; j_gene: TRBJ2-2; v_gene: TRBV11-2; abundance: .; CDR3nt: TGTGCCAGCAGCTTAGTGGGGACTAGCGGGAGCTCCATCGGGGGGGAGCTGTTTTTT; CDR3aa: CASSLVGTSGSSIGGELFF
d_gene: TRBD1; j_gene: TRBJ1-6; v_gene: TRBV20-1; abundance: few; CDR3nt: TGCAGTGCCAAGACAGGGAGGGGAGTTAACTTT; CDR3aa: CSAKTGRGVNF
d_gene: .; j_gene: TRBJ1-2; v_gene: TRBV6-5; abundance: .; CDR3nt: TGTGCCAGCAGTTACTCCTCCCAGGGAAGGAGTGGCTACACCTTC; CDR3aa: CASSYSSQGRSGYTF
d_gene: .; j_gene: TRBJ1-1; v_gene: TRBV28; abundance: few; CDR3nt: TGTGCCAGCAGTTTAGTAGGTAGGGTGGGGATGAACACTGAAGCTTTCTTT; CDR3aa: CASSLVGRVGMNTEAFF